The 32 T cell receptor beta chains given below trace back to one sample, sequenced in a study of blood T cell repertoires in COVID-19. The repertoire was sequenced with immunoSEQ multiplex PCR; TCRdb's copy has only in-frame clones and lacks some. The table lists around 110,000 clones, 90% of them singletons. Sequencing used peripheral blood. Every receptor here comes from a human donor with active COVID-19. The donor label of this sample is uncertain.

This rearrangement joins TRBV4-1 to TRBJ1-1; 7 positions agree with TRBD1. In germline, CDR1 is MGHRA, CDR2 YSYEKL. V trimming: 4 bases; J trimming: 5 bases; junction bases outside the gene matches: 10. The CDR3 length is 15 residues. The chain's CDR3 is CASSRTDRAVTEAFF. The CDR3 region has the DNA TGCGCCAGCAGCCGAACCGACAGGGCGGTAACTGAAGCTTTCTTT.

The chain combines TRBV4-1 with TRBJ1-2; 10 bases map to TRBD1. Per the germline V gene, CDR1 is MGHRA and CDR2 is YSYEKL. The junction had 8 bases not matched to a gene; V was cut back by 1 base and J by 6 bases. This CDR3 is 16 amino acids long. CDR3 region: CASSQVSGQGIDGYTF. CDR3 sequence (DNA): TGCGCCAGCAGCCAAGTCTCGGGACAGGGGATTGATGGCTACACCTTC.

The chain recombines TRBV12-3 or TRBV12-4 with TRBJ2-3, with TRBD2 as a possible D gene (5 bases). V lost 3 bases and J 5 bases, leaving 9 bases between the germline ends. The CDR3 sequence is 13 residues long. The CDR3 nucleotides are TGTGCCAGCAGTTTTGTTCGGGGAGATACGCAGTATTTT. Translation: CASSFVRGDTQYF.

The rearrangement joins TRBV5-4 to TRBJ1-1, with 12 bases lining up with TRBD1. This CDR3 contains 14 residues. The J segment lost 8 bases and the V segment lost 4 bases, leaving 6 bases of the junction unmatched. Germline-derived CDR1 and CDR2 are SGHNT and YYREEE (reference sequence). CDR3 sequence: CASSPGTGGSEAFF. The CDR3 DNA reads as TGTGCCAGCAGCCCCGGGACAGGGGGCTCGGAAGCTTTCTTT.

This clone was found once. The chain employs TRBV7-2 and TRBJ2-7; TRBD2 is a possible D gene (6 bases). CDR3 length: 16 amino acids. V dropped 1 base and J dropped 4 bases, with 17 bases sitting between them. Per germline, CDR1 SGHTA and CDR2 FQGNSA. DNA of the CDR3: TGTGCCAGCAGCTTAGAAGGCGGGGAAGGGTTTTACGAGCAGTACTTC. Translating gives CASSLEGGEGFYEQYF. Filled out from reference TRBV7-2 and TRBJ2-7, the complete variable domain reads GAGVSQSPSNKVTEKGKDVELRCDPISGHTALYWYRQSLGQGLEFLIYFQGNSAPDKSGLPSDRFSAERTGGSVSTLTIQRTQQEDSAVYLCASSLEGGEGFYEQYFGPGTRLTVT.

This clone has a single count. V usage is TRBV6-5 and J usage is TRBJ1-2, with D possibly TRBD1 on 6 matching bases. Germline V lookup: CDR1 MNHEY, CDR2 SVGAGI. Trimming took 5 bases from V and 0 from J, leaving 10 bases between them. CDR3 length equals 14 residues. As DNA, the CDR3 is TGTGCCAGCAGTCCGGACAGCACTAACTATGGCTACACCTTC. Residues: CASSPDSTNYGYTF.

V gene TRBV4-3 combines with J gene TRBJ2-7; 9 nucleotides line up with TRBD1. The germline CDR1 and CDR2 sequences are LGHNA and YSLEER. This CDR3 is 13 amino acids long. With 4 bases clipped from V and 7 bases from J, the junction kept 5 bases outside the gene matches. DNA of the CDR3: TGCGCCAGCAGCCCGGGACAGGGTGGTGAGCAGTACTTC. The encoded protein is CASSPGQGGEQYF.

The gene calls are TRBV29-1 and TRBJ1-1, with D hard to call. V was pared by 7 bases and J by 1 base, with 10 bases between. This CDR3 has 12 residues. Per the germline V gene, CDR1 is SQVTM and CDR2 is ANQGSEA. The CDR3 nucleotides read TGCAGCGCCCGGGAGACGAACACTGAAGCTTTCTTT. This encodes CSARETNTEAFF. The full variable domain, with the rest looked up from reference TRBV29-1 and TRBJ1-1, is SAVISQKPSRDICQRGTSLTIQCQVDSQVTMMFWYRQQPGQSLTLIATANQGSEATYESGFVIDKFPISRPNLTFSTLTVSNMSPEDSSIYLCSARETNTEAFFGQGTRLTVV.

The rearrangement joins TRBV7-9 to TRBJ2-1; 7 positions agree with TRBD1. The CDR3 loop spans 15 amino acids. Per germline, CDR1 SEHNR and CDR2 FQNEAQ (reference sequence). The J segment lost 4 bases and the V segment lost 5 bases, leaving 8 bases of the junction unmatched. The CDR3 is CASSLMGTAYNEQFF. CDR3 sequence (DNA): TGTGCCAGCAGCCTAATGGGGACAGCTTACAATGAGCAGTTCTTC.

CDR3 amino acids: CASSVLDTDTQYF. DNA for the CDR3: TGTGCCAGCAGCGTCCTAGACACAGATACGCAGTATTTT. J is TRBJ2-3 and V is TRBV9; no reliable D call. The V gene's germline CDR1 is SGDLS and CDR2 YYNGEE. V lost 2 bases to trimming and J lost 2 bases, with 6 bases between them. The CDR3 sequence is 13 residues long.

The CDR3: CASSPDVTSGGLQETQYF. The CDR3 coding sequence is TGTGCCAGCAGCCCCGACGTGACTAGCGGAGGCCTCCAAGAGACCCAGTACTTC. V gene TRBV3-1 (or the pseudogene TRBV3-2) combines with J gene TRBJ2-5; 9 bases match TRBD2. Germline CDR1 LGHDT, CDR2 YNNKEL (reference sequence). Unmatched junction bases numbered 13, after V lost 4 bases and J lost 1 base. The CDR3 extends over 18 amino acids.

The rearrangement links TRBV5-1 to TRBJ2-5; TRBD1 matches at 10 bases. This CDR3 has 15 amino acids. After removal of 8 bases from V and 0 bases from J, the junction contained 7 bases not matched to a gene. Per the germline V gene, CDR1 is SGHRS and CDR2 is YFSETQ. The CDR3 DNA is TGCGCCAGGAATGGGGACAGGGGATACCAAGAGACCCAGTACTTC. Translation: CARNGDRGYQETQYF.

The chain joins TRBV19 to TRBJ2-1; D is possibly TRBD1 (6 bases). This CDR3 contains 16 residues. Trimming pared 6 bases from V and 1 base from J, leaving 16 bases between. The germline gives CDR1 LNHDA, CDR2 SQIVND (reference sequence). The CDR3 region is CASSPGHGLSYNEQFF. In DNA, the CDR3 is TGTGCCAGTAGCCCGGGACACGGACTTTCCTACAATGAGCAGTTCTTC.

This clone has a handful of counts. This chain joins TRBV28 and TRBJ1-1; weak D call: TRBD1 (6 bases). CDR3 size: 14 residues. V was trimmed by 5 bases and J by 1 base, leaving 11 bases between them. CDR1 is MDHEN, CDR2 SYDVKM, per germline. The CDR3 is CASSAQGKNTEAFF. As DNA, the CDR3 is TGTGCCAGCAGTGCGCAGGGGAAGAACACTGAAGCTTTCTTT.

J is TRBJ2-7 and V is TRBV15, with 7 nucleotides matching TRBD2. The CDR3 runs 16 residues. The V gene's germline CDR1 is LNHNV and CDR2 YYDKDF (reference sequence). V lost 1 base and J lost 7; bases outside the gene matches: 13. Written as DNA, the CDR3 is TGTGCCACCAGCAGAGGGGCTGGGGGAGGGGTCTATGAGCAGTACTTC. This encodes CATSRGAGGGVYEQYF. The whole variable domain, remainder taken from reference TRBV15 and TRBJ2-7, is DAMVIQNPRYQVTQFGKPVTLSCSQTLNHNVMYWYQQKSSQAPKLLFHYYDKDFNNEADTPDNFQSRRPNTSFCFLDIRSPGLGDTAMYLCATSRGAGGGVYEQYFGPGTRLTVT.

The rearrangement links TRBV2 to TRBJ1-2; no definite D call. V lost 0 bases to trimming and J lost 1 base, with 9 bases between them. Germline values: CDR1 SNHLY, CDR2 FYNNEI. The length of the CDR3 is 15 residues. CDR3 sequence (DNA): TGTGCCAGCAGTGAAGCCCCGGGAGGTAACTATGGCTACACCTTC. Translation: CASSEAPGGNYGYTF.

This clone was observed a handful of times. The chain employs TRBV10-2 and TRBJ2-2; 8 bases are shared with TRBD1. From germline, CDR1 is WSHSY and CDR2 SAAADI. With V trimmed by 5 bases and J by 5 bases, 4 bases remained unmatched. CDR3 length: 14 residues. CDR3: CASSFTGGTGELFF. CDR3 nucleotide sequence: TGCGCCAGCAGTTTCACAGGGGGAACCGGGGAGCTGTTTTTT.

V and J are TRBV5-6 and TRBJ2-7; D is possibly TRBD1 (6 bases). The V gene's germline CDR1 is SGHDT and CDR2 YYEEEE. The V and J ends lost 4 bases and 6 bases respectively, with 26 bases between them. The CDR3 extends over 17 amino acids. DNA for the CDR3: TGTGCCAGCAGCGCAGGGGCGTGGGGCGCAAGAGAAAGCGAGCAGTACTTC. Protein: CASSAGAWGARESEQYF.

V gene TRBV3-1 (or the pseudogene TRBV3-2) combines with J gene TRBJ1-5; D may be TRBD1 (5 bases). This CDR3 comprises 16 residues. Trimming took off 3 bases at V and 3 bases at J, with 15 bases between the two ends. The germline V gene encodes CDR1 LGHDT and CDR2 YNNKEL (reference sequence). CDR3 region: CASSHSGGGINQPQHF. The CDR3 nucleotides read TGTGCCAGCAGCCACAGTGGGGGGGGGATCAATCAGCCCCAGCATTTT.

This clone was recorded only once. The chain couples TRBV18 to TRBJ1-2; 8 bases map to TRBD1. The CDR3 length is 13 residues. From germline, CDR1 is KGHSH and CDR2 LQKENI. The V and J ends lost 4 bases and 3 bases, in that order; junction bases with no gene match: 1. The CDR3 DNA reads TGTGCCAGCTCACAGGACAGGGACTATGGCTACACCTTC. This codes for CASSQDRDYGYTF.

Of note for this clone: One end of the junction varies from germline; a read error may be responsible. V and J are TRBV4-3 and TRBJ1-2, with 7 bases lining up with TRBD1. CDR3 size: 15 residues. The germline V gene encodes CDR1 LGHNA and CDR2 YSLEER. In DNA form, the CDR3 reads TGCGCCAGCAGCCAAGAATTTAAGGGGGCAGATGGCCACACCTTC. Its protein product is CASSQEFKGADGHTF.

The chain employs TRBV2 and TRBJ1-1; TRBD1 aligns across 10 bases. This CDR3 has 14 amino acids. Germline V gives CDR1 SNHLY, CDR2 FYNNEI. V shed 11 bases, J shed 8 bases, and the junction held 14 bases outside the gene matches. The CDR3 coding sequence is TGTGCCTCTCGGGGAGACAGGGGGCTCTTCGAAGCTTTCTTT. Translating gives CASRGDRGLFEAFF.

The chain is built from TRBV27 and TRBJ1-4, with 7 bases that match TRBD1. This CDR3 has 14 residues. Germline CDR1 reads MNHEY; CDR2 reads SMNVEV (reference sequence). Trimming cost V 5 bases and J 8 bases; bases outside gene matches: 8. The CDR3 here is CASSGRGRSEKLFF. As DNA, the CDR3 is TGTGCCAGCAGTGGTAGGGGGCGAAGCGAAAAACTGTTTTTT.

This rearrangement joins TRBV28 to TRBJ1-5; 7 bases match TRBD1. CDR3 size: 14 residues. The ends lost 3 bases at V and 7 bases at J; junction bases unmatched: 6. CDR1 and CDR2 from the germline V gene are MDHEN and SYDVKM. The CDR3 region is CASSFPRTGQPQHF. In nucleotides, the CDR3 is TGTGCCAGCAGTTTCCCCAGGACAGGCCAGCCCCAGCATTTT.

CDR3 protein: CASSVVVDSYNEQFF. CDR3 in DNA: TGTGCCAGCAGCGTAGTTGTAGATTCCTACAATGAGCAGTTCTTC. The chain couples TRBV9 to TRBJ2-1; D is unresolved. V was pared by 0 bases and J by 1 base, with 8 bases between. Per the germline V gene, CDR1 is SGDLS and CDR2 is YYNGEE. The CDR3 covers 15 residues.

V usage is TRBV19 and J usage is TRBJ1-5; D gene uncertain. V was trimmed by 1 base and J by 1 base, leaving 11 bases between them. Per the germline V gene, CDR1 is LNHDA and CDR2 is SQIVND (reference sequence). There are 16 residues in the CDR3. CDR3 sequence reads: CASSIVPGWSNQPQHF. The CDR3 nucleotides read TGTGCCAGTAGTATAGTACCGGGATGGAGCAATCAGCCCCAGCATTTT.

The chain couples TRBV7-9 to TRBJ1-4; possible D gene TRBD1, 5 bases. Trimming left V 2 bases short and J 3 bases short, with 10 bases between. The CDR3 extends over 15 amino acids. Germline loops: CDR1 SEHNR, CDR2 FQNEAQ (reference sequence). The CDR3 DNA reads TGTGCCAGCAGCTTATATCAGGGCTCTAATGAAAAACTGTTTTTT. Translated, it gives CASSLYQGSNEKLFF.

This clone was picked up a small number of times. The rearrangement joins TRBV4-3 to TRBJ1-6; D gene unclear. Germline V gene sequence: CDR1 LGHNA, CDR2 YSLEER. This CDR3 has 15 amino acids. V was shortened by 1 base and J by 8 bases, with 12 bases between the two germline ends. This chain's CDR3 is CASSQGTAGDSPLHF. Here the CDR3 DNA reads TGCGCCAGCAGCCAAGGAACAGCGGGTGATTCACCCCTCCACTTT.

The CDR3 nucleotides read TGTGCCAGTAGCACCCTCCCGAGGGTAGCGGGGGAACAAGAGACCCAGTACTTC. Amino acid sequence: CASSTLPRVAGEQETQYF. The V and J genes are TRBV19 and TRBJ2-5, with TRBD2 matching over 9 bases. The CDR3 consists of 18 residues. Germline values: CDR1 LNHDA, CDR2 SQIVND (reference sequence). V lost 6 bases and J lost 2; bases outside the gene matches: 16.

The chain carries TRBV30 and TRBJ1-1; a possible D gene is TRBD1 (5 bases). Germline CDR1 and CDR2: GTSNPN and SVGIG (reference sequence). The CDR3 runs to 17 residues. Trimming removed 2 bases from V and 0 bases from J, with 19 bases in between. In nucleotides, the CDR3 is TGTGCCTGGAGTTCACTTCTACAGGATCCAATGAACACTGAAGCTTTCTTT. Translated, it gives CAWSSLLQDPMNTEAFF.

The genes are TRBV5-1 and TRBJ1-1; 10 nucleotides agree with TRBD1. The CDR3 is 15 amino acids. The ends lost 3 bases at V and 0 bases at J; junction bases unmatched: 2. CDR1 and CDR2 (germline): SGHRS, YFSETQ. In DNA form, the CDR3 reads TGCGCCAGCAGCTACGACAGGGGGCTGAACACTGAAGCTTTCTTT. It specifies CASSYDRGLNTEAFF.

This clone was detected only a few times. V gene TRBV6-2 or TRBV6-3 combines with J gene TRBJ1-6; possibly TRBD1 for D (5 bases). V was cut by 0 bases and J by 7 bases, with 10 bases left in between. This CDR3 comprises 15 residues. Germline lookup yields CDR1 MNHEY and CDR2 SVGEGT. The CDR3 region is CASSYSGHANSPLHF. CDR3 sequence (DNA): TGTGCCAGCAGTTACTCCGGACACGCAAATTCACCCCTCCACTTT.